The rows below give T cell receptor beta chains drawn from one sample of a study of T cells in Graves' hyperthyroidism and ophthalmopathy. One entry per CDR3 protein results from TCRdb running MiXCR on the multiplex PCR reads. The table includes about 350,000 distinct CDR3 sequences, 12% to 15% detected once. The sequenced sample consisted of blood. The receptors come from an older woman with Graves' ophthalmopathy. Each CDR3 is given with its conserved first and last residue. The D gene is left open where the match is weak. Clone size is not always given. Where it is, it says once, few, many or a class for expanded clones.

size	length	D	V	J	DNA	CDR3
many	15	TRBD2	TRBV11-2	TRBJ2-7	TGTGCCAGCAGCTTAGAAGGCGGGAGGGCCCACGAGCAGTACTTC	CASSLEGGRAHEQYF
many	15	-	TRBV18	TRBJ2-7	TGTGCCAGCTCACCAAGGCAGGGTTCGGGCTACGAGCAGTACTTC	CASSPRQGSGYEQYF
few	13	-	TRBV5-4	TRBJ2-1	TGTGCCAGCAGCGAGGCCAGGCTAGCGAAGCAGTTCTTC	CASSEARLAKQFF
many	16	TRBD1	TRBV28	TRBJ2-3	TGTGCCAGCAGTTTCAGGACAGGGCGGTTGGCAGATACGCAGTATTTT	CASSFRTGRLADTQYF
many	18	TRBD1	TRBV11-2	TRBJ1-2	TGTGCCAGCAGCTTAGTCGGGACAGGGGACCTCCGAGGCTATGGCTACACCTTC	CASSLVGTGDLRGYGYTF
many	15	TRBD1	TRBV28	TRBJ1-1	TGTGCCAGCACTGGGACAGGCCCCGTGCGCACTGAAGCTTTCTTT	CASTGTGPVRTEAFF
few	13	-	TRBV20-1	TRBJ1-5	TGCAGTGCTACGGCAGTGGTGCGGCAGCCCCAGCATTTT	CSATAVVRQPQHF
many	15	-	TRBV28	TRBJ1-5	TGTGCCAGCAGTGAGAGACCAGGACGGGGTCAGCCCCAGCATTTT	CASSERPGRGQPQHF
many	15	-	TRBV5-1	TRBJ2-1	TGCGCCAGCAGCTTGACAGGACAGTCCCACAATGAGCAGTTCTTC	CASSLTGQSHNEQFF
many	14	-	TRBV2	TRBJ2-3	TGTGCCAGCAGTGTCCGCGGGATCACAGATACGCAGTATTTT	CASSVRGITDTQYF
-	16	-	TRBV28	TRBJ2-2	TGTGCCAGCAGGCCCCAGAGGGGTCCCAACACCGGGGAGCTGTTTTTT	CASRPQRGPNTGELFF
few	14	-	TRBV5-1	TRBJ1-2	TGCGCCAGCAGCTTGGAAACAGGGACGAGAGGCTACACCTTC	CASSLETGTRGYTF
many	14	-	TRBV14	TRBJ2-1	TGTGCCAGCAGCCAAGATGGGGGGGCTAATGAGCAGTTCTTC	CASSQDGGANEQFF
-	13	-	TRBV6-1	TRBJ2-1	TGTGCCAGCAGTACTACCACGTACAATGAGCAGTTCTTC	CASSTTTYNEQFF
many	13	-	TRBV27	TRBJ2-3	TGTGCCAGCAGTTTATGGGCCACAGATACGCAGTATTTT	CASSLWATDTQYF
many	15	TRBD1	TRBV2	TRBJ2-7	TGTGCCAGCAGGGAAGGGACAGGGGCTTCCTACGAGCAGTACTTC	CASREGTGASYEQYF
-	14	-	TRBV19	TRBJ1-1	TGTGCCAGTACCCCCCCCGGGGTTGCCACTGAAGCTTTCTTT	CASTPPGVATEAFF
many	16	TRBD1	TRBV7-9	TRBJ2-3	TGTGCCAGCCATCTGACAGGGCAGCTTGACACAGATACGCAGTATTTT	CASHLTGQLDTDTQYF
-	19	TRBD2	TRBV25-1	TRBJ2-3	TGTGCCAGCAGTGAACTGCTCGGGACTAGCGGGAGTGGCACAGATACGCAGTATTTT	CASSELLGTSGSGTDTQYF
few	14	-	TRBV28	TRBJ2-2	TGTGCCAGCACCCTGGCCCAGGACACCGGGGAGCTGTTTTTT	CASTLAQDTGELFF
-	15	TRBD1	TRBV24-1	TRBJ2-5	TGTGCCACCAGTGATTTGCCAGGACAGGGGGAGACCCAGTACTTC	CATSDLPGQGETQYF
-	16	TRBD1	TRBV6-1	TRBJ2-5	TGTGCCAGCAGTTCCCCCGGGACAGGGGGGAGGCAGACCCAGTACTTC	CASSSPGTGGRQTQYF
-	15	TRBD2	TRBV6-1	TRBJ2-3	TGTGCCAGCAGTGAATCCAGCGGGGGCACAGATACGCAGTATTTT	CASSESSGGTDTQYF
-	13	-	TRBV2	TRBJ1-3	TGTGCCTCACGGGAGGGGTCTGGAAACACCATATATTTT	CASREGSGNTIYF
-	13	-	TRBV28	TRBJ1-1	TGTGCCAGCAGTTTAGGGCCGGGGCGAGGGGCTTTCTTT	CASSLGPGRGAFF
-	15	TRBD1	TRBV12-3/TRBV12-4	TRBJ1-1	TGTGCCAGCAGTTTAAGGGGACAGGGGAAGGCTGAAGCTTTCTTT	CASSLRGQGKAEAFF
-	14	-	TRBV5-1	TRBJ1-4	TGCGCCAGCAGCCGGGGTCTGTCTAATGAAAAACTGTTTTTT	CASSRGLSNEKLFF
many	15	TRBD2	TRBV20-1	TRBJ2-1	TGCAGTGCTAGGAAGAGACTAGCGGGAGCGAATGAGCAGTTCTTC	CSARKRLAGANEQFF
many	13	TRBD1	TRBV20-1	TRBJ2-5	TGCAGTGCTCCGGACAGGGGTTACGAGACCCAGTACTTC	CSAPDRGYETQYF
many	15	TRBD2	TRBV20-1	TRBJ2-7	TGCAGTGCTTCCCCGACGACTAGCTACGTGGGGGAGCAGTACTTC	CSASPTTSYVGEQYF
many	15	-	TRBV20-1	TRBJ2-1	TGCAGTGCTAGACCAGGGCTTTACTCCTACAATGAGCAGTTCTTC	CSARPGLYSYNEQFF
-	18	TRBD1	TRBV5-6	TRBJ1-5	TGTGCCGGCAGCTTGGGCCAGGGGGAGACCTATAGCAATCAGCCCCAGCATTTT	CAGSLGQGETYSNQPQHF
-	18	-	TRBV3-1	TRBJ2-3	TGTGCCAGCAGCCCCCCCGCTGCAGGGTCCTTAATCACAGATACGCAGTATTTT	CASSPPAAGSLITDTQYF
few	14	TRBD2	TRBV6-1	TRBJ2-1	TGTGCCAGCGGATGGACTAGCGGGAGAGATGAGCAGTTCTTC	CASGWTSGRDEQFF
many	11	-	TRBV20-1	TRBJ2-1	TGCAGTGCTTCGGTGACCCCCCAGCAGTTCTTC	CSASVTPQQFF
few	12	TRBD1	TRBV18	TRBJ1-1	TGTGCCAGCTCGGACAGGGGCGCTGAAGCTTTCTTT	CASSDRGAEAFF
few	14	TRBD2	TRBV10-3	TRBJ2-1	TGTGCCATCAGGGGGACTAGCGGGGACAATGAGCAGTTCTTC	CAIRGTSGDNEQFF
many	14	TRBD1	TRBV6-1	TRBJ1-5	TGTGCCAGCATCTCTCCCGGGACAGTACAGCCCCAGCATTTT	CASISPGTVQPQHF
-	11	-	TRBV6-2/TRBV6-3	TRBJ2-4	TGTGCCAGCATGGCTTGGGACATCCAGTACTTC	CASMAWDIQYF